This T cell receptor (beta chain) was captured in a study of T cell responses to AZD1222 COVID-19 vaccine. A remark on this clone: Antigen: not known.

Repertoires were generated with immunoSEQ multiplex PCR, while TCRdb's copy carries only in-frame clones and drops some. The table has more than 85,000 clones, roughly nine tenths seen once; the top ten hold around 3%. Study findings and constraints: The study sampled repertoires only after the peak T cell response. There were vaccine-associated CD4 TCRs across spike, dominant at 160-218 and 743-854.

This CDR3 comprises 12 residues. The germline V and J ends were trimmed by 3 bases and 3 bases, with 4 bases remaining between them. Germline loops: CDR1 KGHDR, CDR2 SFDVKD. The rearrangement links TRBV24-1 to TRBJ1-2; no clear D gene. The receptor was isolated from an adult in good health. Sequences were derived from peripheral blood, sampled on day 0 of AZD1222 vaccination. CDR3 loop: CATSDNYYGYTF. The DNA for the CDR3 is TGTGCCACCAGTGATAATTACTATGGCTACACCTTC.